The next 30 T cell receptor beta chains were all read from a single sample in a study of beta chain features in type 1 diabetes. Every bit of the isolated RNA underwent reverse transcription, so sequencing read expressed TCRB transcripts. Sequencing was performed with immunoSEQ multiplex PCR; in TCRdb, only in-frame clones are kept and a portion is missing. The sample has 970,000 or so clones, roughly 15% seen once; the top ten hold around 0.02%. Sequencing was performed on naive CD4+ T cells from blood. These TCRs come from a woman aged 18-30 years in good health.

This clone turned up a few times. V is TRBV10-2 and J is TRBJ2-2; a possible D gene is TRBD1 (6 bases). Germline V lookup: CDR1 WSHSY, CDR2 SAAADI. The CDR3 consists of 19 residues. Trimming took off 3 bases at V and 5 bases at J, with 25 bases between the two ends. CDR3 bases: TGCGCCAGCAGTGAAGCGCCTCAAAGTTACAGGGCCCAGACCGGGGAGCTGTTTTTT. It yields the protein CASSEAPQSYRAQTGELFF.

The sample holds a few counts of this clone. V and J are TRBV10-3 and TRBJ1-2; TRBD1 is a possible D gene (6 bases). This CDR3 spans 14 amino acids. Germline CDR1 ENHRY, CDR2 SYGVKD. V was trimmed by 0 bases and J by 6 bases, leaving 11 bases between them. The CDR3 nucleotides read TGTGCCATCAGTGAGTCGACTCGGACAGATGGCTACACCTTC. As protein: CAISESTRTDGYTF.

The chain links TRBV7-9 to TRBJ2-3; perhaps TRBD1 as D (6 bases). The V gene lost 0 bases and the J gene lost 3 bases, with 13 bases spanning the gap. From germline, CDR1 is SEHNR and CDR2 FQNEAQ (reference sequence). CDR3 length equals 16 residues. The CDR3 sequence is CASSLAAGVVTDTQYF. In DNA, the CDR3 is TGTGCCAGCAGCTTAGCAGCAGGGGTCGTGACAGATACGCAGTATTTT.

CDR3 nucleotide sequence: TGTGCCAGCAGCATCCGGACCCCAACGGCCTCCTACGAGCAGTACTTC. Translation gives CASSIRTPTASYEQYF. V gene TRBV7-9 combines with J gene TRBJ2-7; D call uncertain. Deletions cut 5 bases from V and 0 bases from J, with 17 bases between. CDR3 length: 16 amino acids. From germline, CDR1 is SEHNR and CDR2 FQNEAQ (reference sequence).

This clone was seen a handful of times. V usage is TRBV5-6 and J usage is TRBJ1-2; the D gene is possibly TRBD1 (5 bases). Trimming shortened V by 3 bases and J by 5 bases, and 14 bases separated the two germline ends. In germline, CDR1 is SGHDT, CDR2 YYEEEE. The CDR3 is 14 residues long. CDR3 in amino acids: CASSSGTEIYGYTF. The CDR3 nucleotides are TGTGCCAGCAGCTCCGGGACTGAGATTTATGGCTACACCTTC.

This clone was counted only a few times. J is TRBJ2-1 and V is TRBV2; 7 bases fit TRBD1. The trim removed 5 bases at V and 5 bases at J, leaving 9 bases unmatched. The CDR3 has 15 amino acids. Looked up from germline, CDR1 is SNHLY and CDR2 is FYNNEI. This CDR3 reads CASSSPGTANNEQFF. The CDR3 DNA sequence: TGTGCCAGCAGTTCCCCCGGGACAGCGAACAATGAGCAGTTCTTC.

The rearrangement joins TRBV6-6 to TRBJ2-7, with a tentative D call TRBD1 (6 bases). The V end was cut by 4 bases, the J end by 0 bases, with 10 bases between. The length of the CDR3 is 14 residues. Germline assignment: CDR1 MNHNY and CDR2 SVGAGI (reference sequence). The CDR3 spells CASSFDRSSYEQYF. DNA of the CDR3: TGTGCCAGCAGTTTCGACAGGTCCTCCTACGAGCAGTACTTC.

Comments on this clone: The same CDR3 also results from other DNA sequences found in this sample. In DNA form, the CDR3 reads TGTGCCATCTCGGACAGGAACACTGAAGCTTTCTTT. Its translation is CAISDRNTEAFF. The J gene is TRBJ1-1, the V gene TRBV10-3, with TRBD1 as a possible D gene (6 bases). Germline V lookup: CDR1 ENHRY, CDR2 SYGVKD. The CDR3 length is 12 residues. The V gene lost 8 bases and the J gene lost 1 base, with 8 bases spanning the gap.

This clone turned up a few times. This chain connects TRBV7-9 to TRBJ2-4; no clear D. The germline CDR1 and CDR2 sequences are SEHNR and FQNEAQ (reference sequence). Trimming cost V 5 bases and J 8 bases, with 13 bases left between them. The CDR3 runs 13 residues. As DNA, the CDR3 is TGTGCCAGCAGCGCAAGGGTTAGTGACATTCAGTACTTC. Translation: CASSARVSDIQYF.

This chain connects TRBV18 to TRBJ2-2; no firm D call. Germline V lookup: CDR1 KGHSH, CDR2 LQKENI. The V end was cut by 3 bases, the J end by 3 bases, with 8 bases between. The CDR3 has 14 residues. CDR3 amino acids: CASSPGKDTGELFF. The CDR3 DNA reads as TGTGCCAGCTCACCGGGAAAAGACACCGGGGAGCTGTTTTTT.

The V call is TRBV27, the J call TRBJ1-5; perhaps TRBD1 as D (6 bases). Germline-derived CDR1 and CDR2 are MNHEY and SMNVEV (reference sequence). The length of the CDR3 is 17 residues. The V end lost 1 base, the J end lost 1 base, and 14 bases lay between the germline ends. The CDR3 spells CASSLFVRGPSNQPQHF. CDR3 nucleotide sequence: TGTGCCAGCAGTTTATTTGTCCGGGGGCCGAGCAATCAGCCCCAGCATTTT.

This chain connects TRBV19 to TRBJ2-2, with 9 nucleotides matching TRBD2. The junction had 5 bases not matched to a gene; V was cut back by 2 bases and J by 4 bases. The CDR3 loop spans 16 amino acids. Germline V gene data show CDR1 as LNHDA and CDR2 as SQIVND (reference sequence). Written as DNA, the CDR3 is TGTGCCAGTAGTATATCACCGACTAGCGGCACCGGGGAGCTGTTTTTT. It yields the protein CASSISPTSGTGELFF.

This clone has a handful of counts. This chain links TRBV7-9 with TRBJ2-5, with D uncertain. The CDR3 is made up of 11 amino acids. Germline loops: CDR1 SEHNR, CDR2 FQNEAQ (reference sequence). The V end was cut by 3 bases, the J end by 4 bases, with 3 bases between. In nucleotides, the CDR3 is TGTGCCAGCAGCTTCGCAGAGACCCAGTACTTC. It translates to CASSFAETQYF. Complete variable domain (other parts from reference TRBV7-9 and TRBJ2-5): DTGVSQNPRHKITKRGQNVTFRCDPISEHNRLYWYRQTLGQGPEFLTYFQNEAQLEKSRLLSDRFSAERPKGSFSTLEIQRTEQGDSAMYLCASSFAETQYFGPGTRLLVL.

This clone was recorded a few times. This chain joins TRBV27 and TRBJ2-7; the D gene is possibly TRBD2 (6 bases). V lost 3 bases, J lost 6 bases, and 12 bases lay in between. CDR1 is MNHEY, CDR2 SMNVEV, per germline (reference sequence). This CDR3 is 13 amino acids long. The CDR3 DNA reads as TGTGCCAGCAGTTTGTCGGGAGTGGGCGAGCAGTACTTC. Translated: CASSLSGVGEQYF.

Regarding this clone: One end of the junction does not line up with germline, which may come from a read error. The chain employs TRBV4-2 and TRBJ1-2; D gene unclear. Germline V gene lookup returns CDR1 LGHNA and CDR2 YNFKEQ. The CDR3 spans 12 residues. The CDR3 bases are TGTGCCAGCAGCCAAGGGATCGGAAATATCAACTTC. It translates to CASSQGIGNINF.

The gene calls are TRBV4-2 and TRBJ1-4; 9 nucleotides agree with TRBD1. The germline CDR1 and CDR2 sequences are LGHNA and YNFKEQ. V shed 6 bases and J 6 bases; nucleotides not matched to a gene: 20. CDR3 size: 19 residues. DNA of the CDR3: TGTGCCAGCAGTCGCTCAGCCGGGACAGGGCTGGGGTTGGATGAAAAACTGTTTTTT. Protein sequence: CASSRSAGTGLGLDEKLFF.

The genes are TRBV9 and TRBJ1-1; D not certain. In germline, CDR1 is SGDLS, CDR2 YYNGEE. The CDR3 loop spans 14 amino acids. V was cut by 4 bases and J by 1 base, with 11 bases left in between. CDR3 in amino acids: CASSPLTSNTEAFF. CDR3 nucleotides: TGTGCCAGCAGCCCTCTAACATCGAACACTGAAGCTTTCTTT.

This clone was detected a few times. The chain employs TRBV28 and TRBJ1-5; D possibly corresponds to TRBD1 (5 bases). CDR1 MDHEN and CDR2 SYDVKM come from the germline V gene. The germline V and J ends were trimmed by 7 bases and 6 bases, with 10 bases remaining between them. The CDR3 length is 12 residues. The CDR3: CASNLGGQPQHF. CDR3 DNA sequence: TGTGCCAGCAATTTGGGGGGTCAGCCCCAGCATTTT.

CDR3 DNA sequence: TGTGCCACCGGACGGGACAGGGGAGGAGGTGAGCAGTTCTTC. It is translated as CATGRDRGGGEQFF. This chain uses TRBV2 with TRBJ2-1; 10 positions agree with TRBD1. The junction had 12 bases not matched to a gene; V was cut back by 10 bases and J by 9 bases. Germline V gives CDR1 SNHLY, CDR2 FYNNEI. This CDR3 is 14 amino acids long.

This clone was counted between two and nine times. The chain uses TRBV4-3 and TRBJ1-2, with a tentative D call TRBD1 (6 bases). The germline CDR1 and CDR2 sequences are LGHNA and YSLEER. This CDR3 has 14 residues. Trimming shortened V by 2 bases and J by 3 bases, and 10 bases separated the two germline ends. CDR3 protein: CASSQLRQDYGYTF. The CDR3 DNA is TGCGCCAGCAGCCAACTCCGACAGGACTATGGCTACACCTTC.

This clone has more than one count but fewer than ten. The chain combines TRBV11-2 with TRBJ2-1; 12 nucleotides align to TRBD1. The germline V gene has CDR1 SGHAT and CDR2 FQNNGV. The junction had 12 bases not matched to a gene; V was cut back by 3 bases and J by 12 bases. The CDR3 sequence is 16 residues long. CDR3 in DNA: TGTGCCAGCAGCTTGGATGGGACAGGGGGCGTTGCGGGGCAGTTCTTC. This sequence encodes CASSLDGTGGVAGQFF.

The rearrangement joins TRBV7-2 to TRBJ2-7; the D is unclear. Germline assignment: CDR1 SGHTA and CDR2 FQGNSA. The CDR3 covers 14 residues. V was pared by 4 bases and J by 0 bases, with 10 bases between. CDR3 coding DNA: TGTGCCAGCAGCTCACCCCTCAACTCCTACGAGCAGTACTTC. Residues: CASSSPLNSYEQYF. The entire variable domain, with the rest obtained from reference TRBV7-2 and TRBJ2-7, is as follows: GAGVSQSPSNKVTEKGKDVELRCDPISGHTALYWYRQSLGQGLEFLIYFQGNSAPDKSGLPSDRFSAERTGGSVSTLTIQRTQQEDSAVYLCASSSPLNSYEQYFGPGTRLTVT.

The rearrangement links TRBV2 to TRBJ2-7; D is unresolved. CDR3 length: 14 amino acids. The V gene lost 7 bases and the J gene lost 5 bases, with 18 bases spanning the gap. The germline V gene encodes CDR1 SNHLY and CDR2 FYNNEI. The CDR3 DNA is TGTGCCAGCATAAACTTGACATCTAGGCACGAGCAGTACTTC. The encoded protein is CASINLTSRHEQYF.

This CDR3 reads CASSLQGSGRALDTQYF. CDR3 coding DNA: TGTGCCAGCAGCTTACAGGGCAGCGGGAGGGCCTTAGATACGCAGTATTTT. The chain recombines TRBV11-2 with TRBJ2-3; 10 bases agree with TRBD2. This CDR3 comprises 17 residues. Per germline, CDR1 SGHAT and CDR2 FQNNGV. V dropped 2 bases and J dropped 5; count of bases not matched to a gene: 10.

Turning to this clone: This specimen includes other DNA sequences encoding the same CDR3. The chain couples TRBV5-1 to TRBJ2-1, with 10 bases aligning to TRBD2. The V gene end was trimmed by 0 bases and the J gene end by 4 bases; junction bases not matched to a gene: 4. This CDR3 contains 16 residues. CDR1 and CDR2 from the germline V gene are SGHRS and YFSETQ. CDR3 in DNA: TGCGCCAGCAGCTTGGCCCCTAGCGGGAGTTACAATGAGCAGTTCTTC. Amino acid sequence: CASSLAPSGSYNEQFF.

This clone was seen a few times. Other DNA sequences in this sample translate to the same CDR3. This CDR3 is CASSRDSSTDTQYF. The CDR3 DNA follows: TGTGCCAGCAGCCGGGACAGTAGCACAGATACGCAGTATTTT. The chain couples TRBV7-9 to TRBJ2-3, with 7 bases aligning to TRBD1. Losses at the gene ends were 5 bases for V and 0 bases for J; bases not matched to a gene: 2. Germline assignment: CDR1 SEHNR and CDR2 FQNEAQ (reference sequence). CDR3 length equals 14 residues.

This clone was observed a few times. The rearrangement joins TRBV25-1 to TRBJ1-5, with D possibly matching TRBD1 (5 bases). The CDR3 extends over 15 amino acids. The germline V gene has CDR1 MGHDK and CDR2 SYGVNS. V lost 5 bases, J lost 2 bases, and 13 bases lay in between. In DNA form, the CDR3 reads TGTGCCAGCAGTCGGGGGGGTGTTGGCAATCAGCCCCAGCATTTT. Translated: CASSRGGVGNQPQHF.

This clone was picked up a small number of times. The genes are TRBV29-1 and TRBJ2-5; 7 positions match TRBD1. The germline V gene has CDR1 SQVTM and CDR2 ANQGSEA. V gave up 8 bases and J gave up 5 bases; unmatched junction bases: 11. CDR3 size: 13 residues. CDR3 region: CSILQGLGETQYF. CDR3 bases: TGCAGCATCTTACAGGGGTTGGGGGAGACCCAGTACTTC.

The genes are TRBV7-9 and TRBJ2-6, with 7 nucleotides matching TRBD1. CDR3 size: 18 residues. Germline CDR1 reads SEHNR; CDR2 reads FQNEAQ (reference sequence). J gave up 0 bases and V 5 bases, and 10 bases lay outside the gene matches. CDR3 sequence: CASSPLRQGGSGANVLTF. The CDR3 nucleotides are TGTGCCAGCAGCCCGTTAAGACAGGGCGGCTCTGGGGCCAACGTCCTGACTTTC.

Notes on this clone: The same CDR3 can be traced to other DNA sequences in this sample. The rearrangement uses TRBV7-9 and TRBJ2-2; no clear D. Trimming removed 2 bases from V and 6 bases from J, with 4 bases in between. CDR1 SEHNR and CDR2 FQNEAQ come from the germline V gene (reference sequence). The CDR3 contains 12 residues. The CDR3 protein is CASSLRAGELFF. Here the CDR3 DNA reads TGTGCCAGCAGCTTAAGGGCCGGGGAGCTGTTTTTT.